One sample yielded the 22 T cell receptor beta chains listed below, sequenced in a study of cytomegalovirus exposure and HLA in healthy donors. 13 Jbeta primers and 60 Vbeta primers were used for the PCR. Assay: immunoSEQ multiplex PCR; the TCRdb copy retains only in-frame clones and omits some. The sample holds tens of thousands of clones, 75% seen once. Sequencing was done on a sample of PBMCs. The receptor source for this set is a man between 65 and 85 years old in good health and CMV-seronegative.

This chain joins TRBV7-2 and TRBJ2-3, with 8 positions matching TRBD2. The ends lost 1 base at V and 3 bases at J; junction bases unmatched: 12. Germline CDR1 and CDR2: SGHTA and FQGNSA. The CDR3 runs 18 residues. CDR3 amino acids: CASSLDRQRGGRTDTQYF. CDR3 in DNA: TGTGCCAGCAGCTTAGACCGACAGCGGGGCGGGAGGACAGATACGCAGTATTTT.

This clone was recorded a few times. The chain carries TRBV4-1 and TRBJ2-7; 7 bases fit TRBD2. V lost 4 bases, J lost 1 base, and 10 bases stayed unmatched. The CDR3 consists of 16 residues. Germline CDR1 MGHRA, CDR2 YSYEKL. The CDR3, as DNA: TGCGCCAGCAGCCCTGTGGGGAGGGTTAGTTCCTACGAGCAGTACTTC. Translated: CASSPVGRVSSYEQYF.

CDR3 nucleotide sequence: TGCAGTGCTAGAAGGACAGAACTCTACACCTTC. Amino acid sequence: CSARRTELYTF. The chain is built from TRBV20-1 and TRBJ1-2, with a weak D call TRBD1 (6 bases). Germline CDR1 DFQATT, CDR2 SNEGSKA (reference sequence). The CDR3 spans 11 residues. The V end lost 2 bases, the J end lost 10 bases, and 11 bases lay between the germline ends.

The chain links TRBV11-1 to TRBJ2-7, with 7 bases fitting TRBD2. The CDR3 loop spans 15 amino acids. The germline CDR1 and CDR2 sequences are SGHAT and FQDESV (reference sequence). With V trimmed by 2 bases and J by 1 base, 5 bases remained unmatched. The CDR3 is CASSLPSGRSYEQYF. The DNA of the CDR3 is TGTGCCAGCAGCTTACCTAGCGGCAGATCCTACGAGCAGTACTTC.

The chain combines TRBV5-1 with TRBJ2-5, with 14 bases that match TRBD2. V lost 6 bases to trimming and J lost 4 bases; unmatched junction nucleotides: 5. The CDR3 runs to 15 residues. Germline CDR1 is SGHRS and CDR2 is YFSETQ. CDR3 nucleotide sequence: TGCGCCAGCAAAAGGACTAGCGGGAGGAGAGAGACCCAGTACTTC. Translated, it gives CASKRTSGRRETQYF.

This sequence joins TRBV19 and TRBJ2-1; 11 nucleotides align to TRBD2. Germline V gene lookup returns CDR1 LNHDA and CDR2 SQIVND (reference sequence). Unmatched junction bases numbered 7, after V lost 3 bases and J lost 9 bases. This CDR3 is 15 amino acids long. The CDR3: CASSMTSGNRGEQFF. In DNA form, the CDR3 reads TGTGCCAGTAGTATGACTAGCGGGAACCGGGGTGAGCAGTTCTTC.

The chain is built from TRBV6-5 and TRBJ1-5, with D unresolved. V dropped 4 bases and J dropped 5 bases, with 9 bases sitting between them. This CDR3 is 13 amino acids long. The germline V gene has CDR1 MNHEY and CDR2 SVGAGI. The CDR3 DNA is TGTGCCAGCAGTTCCCTCAGTGATCAGCCCCAGCATTTT. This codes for CASSSLSDQPQHF.

CDR3 in amino acids: CASSWGASGGAVGELFF. In nucleotides, the CDR3 is TGTGCCAGCAGCTGGGGGGCTAGCGGGGGGGCCGTCGGGGAGCTGTTTTTT. This chain links TRBV7-8 with TRBJ2-2; 12 bases are shared with TRBD2. The CDR3 loop spans 17 amino acids. Germline CDR1 is SGHVS and CDR2 is FQNEAQ. V shed 4 bases, J shed 7 bases, and the junction held 10 bases outside the gene matches.

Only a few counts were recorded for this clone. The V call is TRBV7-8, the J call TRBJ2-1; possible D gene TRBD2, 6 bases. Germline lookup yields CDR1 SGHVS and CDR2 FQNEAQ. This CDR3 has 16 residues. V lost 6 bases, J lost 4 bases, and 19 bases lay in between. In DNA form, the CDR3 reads TGTGCCAGCAGTTCCCCGCGACGGGGGAATTACAATGAGCAGTTCTTC. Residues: CASSSPRRGNYNEQFF.

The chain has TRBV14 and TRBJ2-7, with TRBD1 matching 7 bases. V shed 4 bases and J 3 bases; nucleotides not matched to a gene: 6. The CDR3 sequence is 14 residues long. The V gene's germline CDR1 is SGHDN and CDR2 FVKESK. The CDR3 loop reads CASSRHRDSYEQYF. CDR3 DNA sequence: TGTGCCAGCAGCCGTCACCGGGACAGCTACGAGCAGTACTTC. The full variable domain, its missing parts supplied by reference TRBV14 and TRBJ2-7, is EAGVTQFPSHSVIEKGQTVTLRCDPISGHDNLYWYRRVMGKEIKFLLHFVKESKQDESGMPNNRFLAERTGGTYSTLKVQPAELEDSGVYFCASSRHRDSYEQYFGPGTRLTVT.

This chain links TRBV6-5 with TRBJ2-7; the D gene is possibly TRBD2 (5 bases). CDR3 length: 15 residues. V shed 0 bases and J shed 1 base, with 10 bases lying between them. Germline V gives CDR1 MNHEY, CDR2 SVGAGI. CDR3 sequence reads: CASSYSVGISYEQYF. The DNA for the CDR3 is TGTGCCAGCAGTTACTCGGTCGGGATATCCTACGAGCAGTACTTC.

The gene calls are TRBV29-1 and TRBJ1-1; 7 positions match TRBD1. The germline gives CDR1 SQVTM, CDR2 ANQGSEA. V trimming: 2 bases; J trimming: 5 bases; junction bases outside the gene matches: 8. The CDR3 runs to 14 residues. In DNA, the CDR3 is TGCAGCGTTGAAACCTCAGGGGGACGGACTGAAGCTTTCTTT. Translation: CSVETSGGRTEAFF.

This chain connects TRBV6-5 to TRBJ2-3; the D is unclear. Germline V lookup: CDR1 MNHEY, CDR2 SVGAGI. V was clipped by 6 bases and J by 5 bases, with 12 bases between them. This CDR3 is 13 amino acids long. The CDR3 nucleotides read TGTGCCAGCAGCCGGGTCCGAGGAGATACGCAGTATTTT. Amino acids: CASSRVRGDTQYF.

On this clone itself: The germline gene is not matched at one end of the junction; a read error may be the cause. The CDR3 sequence: CASSLNKGETIPGELFF. The CDR3, as DNA: TGTGCTAGCAGCTTGAACAAGGGGGAAACGATCCCCGGGGAGCTGTTTTTT. The chain joins TRBV7-7 to TRBJ2-2, with a weak D call TRBD1 (6 bases). Germline V gene lookup returns CDR1 SSHAT and CDR2 FNYEAQ (reference sequence). The CDR3 runs to 17 residues.

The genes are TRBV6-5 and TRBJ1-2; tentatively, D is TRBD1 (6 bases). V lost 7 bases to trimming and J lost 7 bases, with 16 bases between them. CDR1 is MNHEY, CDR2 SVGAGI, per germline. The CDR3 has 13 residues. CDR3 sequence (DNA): TGTGCCAGCAAGGCAGGGGAAGATGGTGGCTACACCTTC. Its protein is CASKAGEDGGYTF.

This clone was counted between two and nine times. The DNA of the CDR3 is TGTGCCAGCAGCTTAGGTGACAGGGGGCGCGCCAAAAACATTCAGTACTTC. Translated: CASSLGDRGRAKNIQYF. The chain recombines TRBV7-9 with TRBJ2-4; 10 nucleotides agree with TRBD1. The CDR3 sequence is 17 residues long. Germline assignment: CDR1 SEHNR and CDR2 FQNEAQ (reference sequence). Germline trimming cut 1 base from V and 1 base from J; bases unmatched to any gene: 4.

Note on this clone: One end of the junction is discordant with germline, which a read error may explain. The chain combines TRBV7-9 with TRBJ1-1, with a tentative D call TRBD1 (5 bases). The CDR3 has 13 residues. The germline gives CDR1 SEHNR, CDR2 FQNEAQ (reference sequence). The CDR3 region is CSSSLVTAGEAFF. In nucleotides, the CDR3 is TGTTCCAGCAGCTTAGTAACGGCAGGGGAAGCTTTCTTT.

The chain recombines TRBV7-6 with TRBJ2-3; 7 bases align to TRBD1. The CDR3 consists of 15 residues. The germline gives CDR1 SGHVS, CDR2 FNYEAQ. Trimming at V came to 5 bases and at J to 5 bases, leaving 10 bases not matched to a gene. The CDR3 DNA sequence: TGTGCCAGCAGCCGAGAGGACAGGTCCCAAGATACGCAGTATTTT. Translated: CASSREDRSQDTQYF.

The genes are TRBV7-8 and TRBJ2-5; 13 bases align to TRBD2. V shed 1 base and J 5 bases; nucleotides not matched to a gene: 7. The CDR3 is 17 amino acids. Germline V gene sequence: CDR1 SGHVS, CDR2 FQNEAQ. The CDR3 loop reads CASSLDKLAGGGETQYF. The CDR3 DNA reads TGTGCCAGCAGCTTAGATAAACTAGCGGGAGGGGGGGAGACCCAGTACTTC.

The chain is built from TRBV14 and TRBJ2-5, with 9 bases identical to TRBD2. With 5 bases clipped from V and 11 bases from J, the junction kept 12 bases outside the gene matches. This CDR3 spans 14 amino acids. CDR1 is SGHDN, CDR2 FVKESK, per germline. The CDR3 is CASSWGSLAGEQYF. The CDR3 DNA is TGTGCCAGCAGCTGGGGGTCCTTAGCGGGAGAGCAGTACTTC.

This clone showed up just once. CDR3: CASSLGGTSGRVGGELFF. The CDR3 DNA follows: TGTGCCAGCAGCCTGGGAGGGACTAGCGGGAGAGTAGGCGGGGAGCTGTTTTTT. The rearrangement uses TRBV5-4 and TRBJ2-2, with 14 nucleotides matching TRBD2. The CDR3 is 18 residues long. After removal of 4 bases from V and 7 bases from J, the junction contained 12 bases not matched to a gene. Germline CDR1 and CDR2: SGHNT and YYREEE (reference sequence).

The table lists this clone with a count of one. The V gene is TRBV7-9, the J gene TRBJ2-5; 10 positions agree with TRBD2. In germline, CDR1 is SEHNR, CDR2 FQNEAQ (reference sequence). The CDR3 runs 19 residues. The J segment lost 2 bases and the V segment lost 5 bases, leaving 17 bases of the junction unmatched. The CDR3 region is CASSKNRASGSWGQETQYF. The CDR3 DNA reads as TGTGCCAGCAGCAAAAATAGGGCTAGCGGGAGCTGGGGGCAAGAGACCCAGTACTTC.